This T cell receptor beta chain was recorded in a study of OX40 agonist ivuxolimab in advanced cancers. Trimming took 5 bases from V and 6 from J; bases not matched to a gene: 16. Germline V CDR1 and CDR2: SGHNT, YENEEA. This CDR3 has 17 residues. Patients were ruled out by autoimmune disease history or systemic immunosuppression. Profiling relied on immunoSEQ multiplex PCR, and the TCRdb table lists in-frame clones only, not all of them. This sample carries approximately 16,000 clones, roughly 85% of them seen once, and the ten largest clones take roughly 29%. Study-wide findings and caveats: Normalized T-cell clonal expansion was also low in a subset of nonresponders. Dosing at 0.1 to 3.0 mg/kg was accompanied by clonal expansion of CD4+ and CD8+ blood T cells by week 6.

Worth noting for this clone: Its specificity is not known.

The sequence derives from an adult with an advanced solid tumor such as melanoma, head and neck, liver or kidney cancer. The sample here was CD4+ or CD8+ T cells sorted from blood, taken in a trial of the OX40 agonist ivuxolimab. The chain links TRBV11-3 to TRBJ2-1, with 7 nucleotides matching TRBD2. CDR3: CASSPWGEGQGRNEQFF. CDR3 DNA sequence: TGTGCCAGCAGCCCCTGGGGGGAGGGCCAAGGGCGCAATGAGCAGTTCTTC.